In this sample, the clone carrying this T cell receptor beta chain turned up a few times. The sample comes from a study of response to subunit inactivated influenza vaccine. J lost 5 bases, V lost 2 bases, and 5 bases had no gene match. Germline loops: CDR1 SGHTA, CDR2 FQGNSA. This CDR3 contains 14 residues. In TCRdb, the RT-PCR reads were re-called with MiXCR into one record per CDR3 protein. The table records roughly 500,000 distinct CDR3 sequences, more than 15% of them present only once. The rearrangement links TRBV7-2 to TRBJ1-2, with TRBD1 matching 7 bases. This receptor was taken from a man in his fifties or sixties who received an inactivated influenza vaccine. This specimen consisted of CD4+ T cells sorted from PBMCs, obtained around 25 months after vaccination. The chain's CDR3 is CASSLTQGDYGYTF. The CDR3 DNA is TGTGCCAGCAGCTTAACCCAGGGGGATTATGGCTACACCTTC.